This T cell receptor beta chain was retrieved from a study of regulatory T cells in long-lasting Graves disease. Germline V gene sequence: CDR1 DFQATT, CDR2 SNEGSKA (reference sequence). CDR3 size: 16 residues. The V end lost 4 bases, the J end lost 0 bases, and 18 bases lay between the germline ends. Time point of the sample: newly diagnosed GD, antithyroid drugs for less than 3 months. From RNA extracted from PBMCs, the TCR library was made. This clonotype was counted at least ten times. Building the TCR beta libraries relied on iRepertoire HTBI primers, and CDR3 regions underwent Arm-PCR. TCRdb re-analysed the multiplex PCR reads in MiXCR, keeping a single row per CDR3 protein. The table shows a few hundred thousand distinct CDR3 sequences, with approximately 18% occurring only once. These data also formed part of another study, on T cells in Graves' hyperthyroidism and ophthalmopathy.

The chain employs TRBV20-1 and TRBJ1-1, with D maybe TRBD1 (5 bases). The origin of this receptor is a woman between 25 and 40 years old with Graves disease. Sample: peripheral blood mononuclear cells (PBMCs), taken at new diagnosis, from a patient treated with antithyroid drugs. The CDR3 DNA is TGCAGTGCTACCGGGACTCCAAGTGAGGTGAACACTGAAGCTTTCTTT. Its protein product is CSATGTPSEVNTEAFF.